The clone carrying this T cell receptor (beta chain) was seen just once. Profiling relied on immunoSEQ multiplex PCR, and the TCRdb table lists in-frame clones only, not all of them. The table includes approximately 220,000 clones, about nine tenths detected once. These data belong to a study of blood T cell repertoires in COVID-19. V lost 4 bases, J lost 7 bases, and 14 bases lay in between. This CDR3 region has 14 residues. Germline V gene data show CDR1 as SGHTA and CDR2 as FQGNSA. Sequencing input: PBMCs or T cells enriched from blood (not recorded which). This TCR was sampled from a woman in her 30s who had recovered from COVID-19. V usage is TRBV7-2 and J usage is TRBJ2-1; D is unclear. This CDR3 reads CASSSKIFGNEQFF. In DNA form, the CDR3 reads TGTGCCAGCAGCTCCAAGATCTTCGGGAATGAGCAGTTCTTC. Variable domain in full (rest from reference TRBV7-2 and TRBJ2-1): GAGVSQSPSNKVTEKGKDVELRCDPISGHTALYWYRQSLGQGLEFLIYFQGNSAPDKSGLPSDRFSAERTGGSVSTLTIQRTQQEDSAVYLCASSSKIFGNEQFFGPGTRLTVL.